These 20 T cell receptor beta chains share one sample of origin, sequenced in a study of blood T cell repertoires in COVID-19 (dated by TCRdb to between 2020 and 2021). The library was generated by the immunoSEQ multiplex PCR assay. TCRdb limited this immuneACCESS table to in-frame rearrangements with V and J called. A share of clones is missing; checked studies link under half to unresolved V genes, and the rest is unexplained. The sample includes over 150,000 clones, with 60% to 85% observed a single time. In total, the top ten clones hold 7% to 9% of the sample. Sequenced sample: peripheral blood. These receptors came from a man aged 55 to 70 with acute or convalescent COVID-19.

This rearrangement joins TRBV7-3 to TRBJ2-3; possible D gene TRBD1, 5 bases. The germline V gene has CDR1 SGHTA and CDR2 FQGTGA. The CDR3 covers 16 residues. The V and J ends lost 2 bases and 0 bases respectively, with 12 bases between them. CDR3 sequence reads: CASSLEGAGSTDTQYF. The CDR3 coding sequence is TGTGCCAGCAGCTTAGAAGGGGCTGGTAGCACAGATACGCAGTATTTT.

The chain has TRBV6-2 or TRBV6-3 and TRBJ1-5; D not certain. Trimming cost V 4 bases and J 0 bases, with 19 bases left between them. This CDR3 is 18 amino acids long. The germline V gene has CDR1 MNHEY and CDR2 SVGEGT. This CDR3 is CASSSGLVDDNSNQPQHF. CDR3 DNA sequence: TGTGCCAGCAGTTCCGGACTGGTAGATGATAATAGCAATCAGCCCCAGCATTTT.

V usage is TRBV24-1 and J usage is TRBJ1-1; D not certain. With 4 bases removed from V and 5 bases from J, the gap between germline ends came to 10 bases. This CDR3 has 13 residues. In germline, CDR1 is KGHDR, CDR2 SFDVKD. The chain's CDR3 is CATSDPGRTEAFF. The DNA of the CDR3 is TGTGCCACCAGTGACCCCGGGAGGACTGAAGCTTTCTTT.

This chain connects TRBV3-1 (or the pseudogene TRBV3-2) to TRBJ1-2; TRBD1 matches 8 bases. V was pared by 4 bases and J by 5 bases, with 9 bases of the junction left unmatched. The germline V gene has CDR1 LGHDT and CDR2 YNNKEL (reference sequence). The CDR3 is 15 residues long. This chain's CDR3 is CASSPLGQGGYGYTF. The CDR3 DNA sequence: TGTGCCAGCAGCCCTCTTGGACAGGGAGGGTATGGCTACACCTTC.

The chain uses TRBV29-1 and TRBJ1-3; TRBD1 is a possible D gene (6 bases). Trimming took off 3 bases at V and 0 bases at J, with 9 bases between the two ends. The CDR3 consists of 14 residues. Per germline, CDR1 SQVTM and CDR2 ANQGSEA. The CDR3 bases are TGCAGCGTTGAGACAGGCCGCTCTGGAAACACCATATATTTT. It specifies CSVETGRSGNTIYF.

CDR3 loop: CASSYSTVLGGTGYYEQYF. The CDR3 nucleotides read TGTGCCAGCAGTTACTCGACCGTATTGGGCGGGACAGGGTACTACGAGCAGTACTTC. V is TRBV6-2 or TRBV6-3 and J is TRBJ2-7; 9 bases map to TRBD1. J gave up 3 bases and V 0 bases, and 15 bases lay outside the gene matches. The CDR3 loop spans 19 amino acids. Looked up from germline, CDR1 is MNHEY and CDR2 is SVGEGT.

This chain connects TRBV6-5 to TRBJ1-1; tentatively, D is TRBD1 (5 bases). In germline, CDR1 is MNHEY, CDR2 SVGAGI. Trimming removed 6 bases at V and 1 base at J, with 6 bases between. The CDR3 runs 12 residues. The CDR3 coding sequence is TGTGCCAGCAGCCAGGGGAACACTGAAGCTTTCTTT. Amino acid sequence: CASSQGNTEAFF.

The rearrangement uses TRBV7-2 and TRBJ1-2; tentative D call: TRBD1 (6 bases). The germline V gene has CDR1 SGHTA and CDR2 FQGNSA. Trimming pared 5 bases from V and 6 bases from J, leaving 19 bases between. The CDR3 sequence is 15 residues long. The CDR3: CASSPKTGQKNGYTF. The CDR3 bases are TGTGCCAGCAGCCCGAAAACCGGACAGAAGAATGGCTACACCTTC. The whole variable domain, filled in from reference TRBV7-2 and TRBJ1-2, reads GAGVSQSPSNKVTEKGKDVELRCDPISGHTALYWYRQSLGQGLEFLIYFQGNSAPDKSGLPSDRFSAERTGGSVSTLTIQRTQQEDSAVYLCASSPKTGQKNGYTFGSGTRLTVV.

The CDR3 DNA reads as TGCGCCAGCAGCCAAGACGTGCGAGGAAAACTGTTTTTT. The encoded protein is CASSQDVRGKLFF. V and J are TRBV4-3 and TRBJ1-4; the D is unclear. The CDR3 spans 13 residues. Germline CDR1 LGHNA, CDR2 YSLEER. V shed 0 bases and J shed 10 bases, with 9 bases lying between them.

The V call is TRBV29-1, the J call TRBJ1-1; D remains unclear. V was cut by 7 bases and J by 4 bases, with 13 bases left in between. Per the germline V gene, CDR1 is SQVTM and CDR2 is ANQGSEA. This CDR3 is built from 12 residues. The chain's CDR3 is CSAIAVSTEAFF. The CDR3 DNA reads TGCAGCGCCATCGCGGTGTCCACTGAAGCTTTCTTT.

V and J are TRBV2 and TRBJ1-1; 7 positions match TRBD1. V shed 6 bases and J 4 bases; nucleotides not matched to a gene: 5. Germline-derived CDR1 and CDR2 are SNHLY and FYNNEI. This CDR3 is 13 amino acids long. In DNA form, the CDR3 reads TGTGCCAGCAGACAGGGGTTAGGCACTGAAGCTTTCTTT. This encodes CASRQGLGTEAFF.

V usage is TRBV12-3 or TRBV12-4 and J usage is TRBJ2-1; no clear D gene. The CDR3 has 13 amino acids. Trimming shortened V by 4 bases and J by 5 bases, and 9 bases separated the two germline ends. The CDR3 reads CASSYLPNNEQFF. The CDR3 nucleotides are TGTGCCAGCAGTTACCTTCCTAACAATGAGCAGTTCTTC.

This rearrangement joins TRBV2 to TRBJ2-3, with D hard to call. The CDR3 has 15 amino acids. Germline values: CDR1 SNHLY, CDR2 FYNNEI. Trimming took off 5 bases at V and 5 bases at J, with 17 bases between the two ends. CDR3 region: CASSYYLSVGDTQYF. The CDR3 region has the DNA TGTGCCAGCAGTTACTATCTATCGGTGGGAGATACGCAGTATTTT.

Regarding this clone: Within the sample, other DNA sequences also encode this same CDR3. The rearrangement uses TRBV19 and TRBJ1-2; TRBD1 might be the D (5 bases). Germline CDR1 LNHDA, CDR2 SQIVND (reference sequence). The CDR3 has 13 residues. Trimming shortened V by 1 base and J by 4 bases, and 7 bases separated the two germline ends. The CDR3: CASSIGQLYGYTF. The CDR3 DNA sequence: TGTGCCAGTAGTATAGGACAGCTCTATGGCTACACCTTC.

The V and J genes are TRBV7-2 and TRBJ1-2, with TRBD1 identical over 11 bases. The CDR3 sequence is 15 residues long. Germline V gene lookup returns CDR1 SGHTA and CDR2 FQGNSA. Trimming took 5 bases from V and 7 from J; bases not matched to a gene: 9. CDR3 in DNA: TGTGCCAGCAGCCCGAAGACGGGACAGGGGGGTGGCTACACCTTC. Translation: CASSPKTGQGGGYTF.

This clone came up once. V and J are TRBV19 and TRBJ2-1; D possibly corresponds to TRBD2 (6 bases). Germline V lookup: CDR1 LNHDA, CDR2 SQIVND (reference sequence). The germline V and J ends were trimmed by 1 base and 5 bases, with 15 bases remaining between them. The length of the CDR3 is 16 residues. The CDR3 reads CASSIAGTVKNNEQFF. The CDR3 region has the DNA TGTGCCAGTAGTATAGCCGGGACTGTTAAAAACAATGAGCAGTTCTTC.

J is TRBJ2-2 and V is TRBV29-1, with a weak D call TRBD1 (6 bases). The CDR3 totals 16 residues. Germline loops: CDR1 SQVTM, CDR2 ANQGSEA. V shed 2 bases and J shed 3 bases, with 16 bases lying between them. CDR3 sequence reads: CSVEWGQGRDTGELFF. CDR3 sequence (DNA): TGCAGCGTTGAATGGGGGCAGGGGCGCGACACCGGGGAGCTGTTTTTT.

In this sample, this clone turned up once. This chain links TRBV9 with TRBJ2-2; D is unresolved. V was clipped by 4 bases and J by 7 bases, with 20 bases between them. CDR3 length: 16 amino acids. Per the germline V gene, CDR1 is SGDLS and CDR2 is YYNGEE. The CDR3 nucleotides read TGTGCCAGCAGCACTTTCACCGGAGTCGAAAGCGGGGAGCTGTTTTTT. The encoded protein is CASSTFTGVESGELFF.

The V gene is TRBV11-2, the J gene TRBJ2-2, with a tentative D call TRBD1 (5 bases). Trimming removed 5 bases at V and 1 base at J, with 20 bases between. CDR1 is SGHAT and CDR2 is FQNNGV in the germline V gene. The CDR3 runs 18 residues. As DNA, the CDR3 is TGTGCCAGCAGCCTACCCAATGCAGGGTACGGGAACACCGGGGAGCTGTTTTTT. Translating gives CASSLPNAGYGNTGELFF.

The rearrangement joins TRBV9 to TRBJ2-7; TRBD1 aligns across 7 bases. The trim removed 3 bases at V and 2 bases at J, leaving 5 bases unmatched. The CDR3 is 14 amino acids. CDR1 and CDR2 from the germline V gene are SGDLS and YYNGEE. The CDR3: CASSAGDSTYEQYF. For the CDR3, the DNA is TGTGCCAGCAGCGCAGGGGACAGCACCTACGAGCAGTACTTC.